The 15 T cell receptor beta chains below all came from one sample that was sequenced in a study of vaccination effects on CD4 cells after COVID-19 (dated by TCRdb to between 2021 and 2023). The antigens these receptors bind are not known. The method behind the library was the immunoSEQ multiplex PCR assay. The source is immuneACCESS, and TCRdb retained only in-frame sequences with V and J called. Part of the clones is not carried over; for the studies checked, unresolved V genes explain less than half of this, and the remainder is unexplained. For this sample there are around 71,000 clones; approximately 70% appear just once. Approximately 4% of the sample comes from the top ten. The ViraFEST assay stimulated PBMC with viral peptide pools and then used TCR sequencing to identify antigen-specific CD4+ T cell clonotypes by expansion. After approximately eleven days of culture, CD4+ T cells were isolated with the EasySep CD4+ T cell isolation kit. Healthy vaccine recipients had no prior SARS-CoV-2 infection, confirmed by negative nucleocapsid antibodies before and after vaccination.

The input for sequencing was CD4+ T cells from PBMCs cultured with HCoV-OC43 spike peptides, taken before COVID-19 vaccination. The cell subset or site label here, explained by the study, means: HCoV-OC43 spike overlapping peptide pool stimulation. The receptors originated from a human donor who received a COVID-19 vaccine.

This clone showed up just once. The CDR3 is CAIRIQGADSPLHF. The CDR3 DNA follows: TGTGCCATCAGAATACAGGGGGCCGACTCACCCCTCCACTTT. The J gene is TRBJ1-6, the V gene TRBV10-3, with 9 bases identical to TRBD1. V lost 6 bases, J lost 10 bases, and 7 bases stayed unmatched. The germline V gene encodes CDR1 ENHRY and CDR2 SYGVKD. The CDR3 is made up of 14 amino acids.

The rearrangement joins TRBV29-1 to TRBJ1-1, with a tentative D call TRBD1 (6 bases). Trimming pared 7 bases from V and 2 bases from J, leaving 14 bases between. The V gene's germline CDR1 is SQVTM and CDR2 ANQGSEA. The CDR3 length is 13 residues. The CDR3 here is CSGTTGHNTEAFF. The CDR3 coding sequence is TGCAGCGGGACAACAGGGCACAACACTGAAGCTTTCTTT.

The rearrangement links TRBV24-1 to TRBJ2-3; TRBD1 matches 8 bases. This CDR3 is 14 amino acids long. V trimming: 4 bases; J trimming: 11 bases; junction bases outside the gene matches: 10. CDR1 and CDR2 (germline): KGHDR, SFDVKD. The CDR3 region has the DNA TGTGCCACCAGTGACAATGGACAGGGTAAGAAGCAGTATTTT. It translates to CATSDNGQGKKQYF.

V gene TRBV27 combines with J gene TRBJ1-4, with TRBD1 as a possible D gene (5 bases). Germline CDR1 reads MNHEY; CDR2 reads SMNVEV (reference sequence). The CDR3 length is 14 residues. The ends were cut back, 5 bases at V and 1 base at J, with 8 bases in the middle. The CDR3 here is CASSPRVTNEKLFF. CDR3 sequence (DNA): TGTGCCAGCAGTCCCAGGGTAACTAATGAAAAACTGTTTTTT.

The sample holds a few counts of this clone. The chain joins TRBV3-1 (or the pseudogene TRBV3-2) to TRBJ1-2; D is ambiguous. V was cut by 0 bases and J by 6 bases, with 8 bases left in between. The CDR3 consists of 13 residues. The germline V gene encodes CDR1 LGHDT and CDR2 YNNKEL (reference sequence). CDR3 coding DNA: TGTGCCAGCAGCCAAGATCAAATGAATGGCTACACCTTC. Residues: CASSQDQMNGYTF.

V is TRBV6-5 and J is TRBJ2-4; D perhaps matches TRBD2 (7 bases). In germline, CDR1 is MNHEY, CDR2 SVGAGI. Trimming removed 7 bases from V and 7 bases from J, with 11 bases in between. This CDR3 is 12 amino acids long. CDR3 region: CASKGGGNIQYF. The DNA for the CDR3 is TGTGCCAGCAAGGGGGGGGGTAACATTCAGTACTTC.

This clone has a handful of counts. This chain joins TRBV7-8 and TRBJ2-2; 9 bases are a match to TRBD2. This CDR3 has 14 amino acids. Germline values: CDR1 SGHVS, CDR2 FQNEAQ. Trimming took 5 bases from V and 7 from J; bases not matched to a gene: 5. The CDR3 bases are TGTGCCAGCAGCCAAGGACTAGCGATCGGGGAGCTGTTTTTT. Translating gives CASSQGLAIGELFF.

The V and J genes are TRBV3-1 (or the pseudogene TRBV3-2) and TRBJ1-2; 7 nucleotides line up with TRBD1. V lost 0 bases to trimming and J lost 7 bases; unmatched junction nucleotides: 8. The CDR3 totals 15 residues. Germline CDR1 and CDR2: LGHDT and YNNKEL (reference sequence). The CDR3 here is CASSQDNQGGSGYTF. CDR3 coding DNA: TGTGCCAGCAGCCAAGACAACCAGGGGGGCTCTGGCTACACCTTC.

This chain links TRBV10-2 with TRBJ1-2, with 10 bases that match TRBD1. Germline V gives CDR1 WSHSY, CDR2 SAAADI. The CDR3 extends over 15 amino acids. The V segment lost 3 bases and the J segment 10 bases; nucleotides outside the gene matches: 11. As DNA, the CDR3 is TGCGCCAGCAGTGAATTTTCCGGGACAGGGGTTGACTACACCTTC. Its translation: CASSEFSGTGVDYTF.

This clone was counted a few times. The genes are TRBV30 and TRBJ2-1; TRBD2 agrees at 7 bases. Germline-derived CDR1 and CDR2 are GTSNPN and SVGIG (reference sequence). The CDR3 loop spans 12 amino acids. The chain's CDR3 is CVVQRDYNEQFF. CDR3 nucleotides: TGTGTTGTGCAGCGGGACTACAATGAGCAGTTCTTC.

The chain is built from TRBV6-1 and TRBJ2-7; perhaps TRBD2 as D (6 bases). The CDR3 length is 16 residues. CDR1 is MNHNS and CDR2 is SASEGT in the germline V gene. Trimming stripped 0 bases from V and 3 bases from J, with 15 bases between. The CDR3 reads CASSEALSGPRYEQYV. CDR3 bases: TGTGCCAGCAGTGAAGCGCTTAGCGGTCCCCGCTACGAGCAGTACGTC.

The chain links TRBV10-1 to TRBJ2-7, with TRBD1 matching 7 bases. With 10 bases clipped from V and 2 bases from J, the junction kept 2 bases outside the gene matches. CDR1 is WNHNN and CDR2 is SYGVQD in the germline V gene (reference sequence). The CDR3 runs to 11 residues. DNA for the CDR3: TGCGCCAAAGACAGGGCCTACGAGCAGTACGTC. This encodes CAKDRAYEQYV.

This clone was seen only once. The chain carries TRBV7-6 and TRBJ2-3, with D possibly TRBD1 on 8 matching bases. The CDR3 has 17 residues. V was pared by 6 bases and J by 1 base, with 20 bases between. Germline V lookup: CDR1 SGHVS, CDR2 FNYEAQ. DNA of the CDR3: TGTGCCAGCAGTCACCCCACAGGGGGGGAAGGCACAGATACGCAGTATTTT. Its translation: CASSHPTGGEGTDTQYF.

The V and J genes are TRBV7-3 and TRBJ2-5; D is possibly TRBD1 (6 bases). The ends were cut back, 0 bases at V and 4 bases at J, with 12 bases in the middle. Germline V gene lookup returns CDR1 SGHTA and CDR2 FQGTGA. The CDR3 extends over 15 amino acids. The CDR3 sequence is CASSLTSGAGETQYF. CDR3 DNA sequence: TGTGCCAGCAGCTTAACGTCAGGGGCGGGAGAGACCCAGTACTTC.

The rearrangement links TRBV5-8 to TRBJ1-1; possible D gene TRBD1, 5 bases. In germline, CDR1 is SGHTS, CDR2 YDEGEE. The CDR3 spans 14 residues. The V and J ends lost 7 bases and 8 bases respectively, with 21 bases between them. In DNA form, the CDR3 reads TGTGCCAGCCCCGTATTACAGGTTCGGCACGAAGCTTTCTTT. Its protein product is CASPVLQVRHEAFF.